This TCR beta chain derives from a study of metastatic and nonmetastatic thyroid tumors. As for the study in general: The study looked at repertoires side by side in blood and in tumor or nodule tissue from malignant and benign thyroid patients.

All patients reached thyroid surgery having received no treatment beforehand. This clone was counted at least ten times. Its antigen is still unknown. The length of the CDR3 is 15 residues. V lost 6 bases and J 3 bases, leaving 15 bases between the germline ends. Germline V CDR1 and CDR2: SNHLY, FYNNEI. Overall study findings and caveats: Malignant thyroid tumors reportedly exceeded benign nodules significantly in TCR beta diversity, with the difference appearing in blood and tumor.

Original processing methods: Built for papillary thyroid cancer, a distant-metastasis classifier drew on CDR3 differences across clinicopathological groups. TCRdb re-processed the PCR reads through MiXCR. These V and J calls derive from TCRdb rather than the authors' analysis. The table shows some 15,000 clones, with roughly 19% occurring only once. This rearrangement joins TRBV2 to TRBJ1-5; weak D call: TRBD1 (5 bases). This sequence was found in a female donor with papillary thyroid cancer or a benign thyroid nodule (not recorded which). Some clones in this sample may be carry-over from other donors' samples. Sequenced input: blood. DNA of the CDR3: TGTGCCAGCAGACAAACGGGGGTTTCCAATCAGCCCCAGCATTTT. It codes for CASRQTGVSNQPQHF.